This TCR beta chain was recorded in a study of blood T cell repertoires in COVID-19. Study summary: PBMCs, B-cell-depleted T cells, or T cells provided the cDNA or gDNA that made up the material.

The V end was cut by 5 bases, the J end by 4 bases, with 14 bases between. The CDR3 is 14 amino acids. Germline V CDR1 and CDR2: MNHEY, SVGAGI. In the original workflow: Using reference gene primer amplification, nucleated cell counts were estimated. Assay used: immunoSEQ multiplex PCR; TCRdb lists only in-frame clones, some missing. D and trimming come from the DNA, and the V and J calls and clone size come from that table. Of about 150,000 clones in the sample, 84% are singletons; the top ten hold approximately 7.1%. The chain is built from TRBV6-5 and TRBJ1-2; D possibly corresponds to TRBD1 (6 bases). The sample taken for sequencing was peripheral blood. This receptor was taken from a woman aged 50 to 65 in a cohort sampled during active or convalescent COVID-19. Here the CDR3 reads CASSRQDGPYGYTF. In DNA form, the CDR3 reads TGTGCCAGCAGTAGACAGGACGGGCCCTATGGCTACACCTTC.